This T cell receptor beta chain is drawn from a study of T-cell memory formation after mild COVID-19. Study outcomes and limitations: Memory from before infection featured some responding clones, which suggests cross-reactive memory joined. Nothing confirmed that second-wave clones peaking on day 37 were specific for SARS-CoV-2.

The germline CDR1 and CDR2 sequences are SGHTA and FQGNSA. The CDR3 is made up of 15 amino acids. Trimming took 6 bases from V and 7 from J; bases not matched to a gene: 8. With regard to this clonotype: The antigen is undetermined.

From the 5' RACE reads, TCRdb called clonotypes with MiXCR, one entry per CDR3 protein. The table records roughly 250,000 distinct CDR3 sequences, roughly 15% of them present only once. This clonotype originated in a man aged 18 to 30 who had mild COVID-19 (a few samples of this study predate the infection). Cell type and time point are not known. Sequenced material: PBMCs or a T cell subset sorted from them (not recorded which). The genes are TRBV7-2 and TRBJ2-1, with TRBD2 identical over 11 bases. The chain's CDR3 is CASSFGLAGGNEQFF. As DNA, the CDR3 is TGTGCCAGCAGTTTCGGACTAGCGGGTGGGAATGAGCAGTTCTTC.